Below, 20 T cell receptor beta chains from the same sample are listed, as sequenced in a study of T cell responses to AZD1222 COVID-19 vaccine. TCRdb keeps only in-frame clones here, not all; method: immunoSEQ multiplex PCR. The sample has more than 110,000 clones, about 92% seen once. The sample in question was peripheral blood, obtained 28 days after the second AZD1222 dose. These receptors came from an adult who received the AZD1222 COVID-19 vaccine.

The V and J genes are TRBV3-1 (or the pseudogene TRBV3-2) and TRBJ1-5; 11 bases are shared with TRBD1. Germline V CDR1 and CDR2: LGHDT, YNNKEL (reference sequence). V shed 3 bases and J 6 bases; nucleotides not matched to a gene: 1. CDR3 length equals 14 residues. The CDR3 DNA sequence: TGTGCCAGCAGCCAGGACAGGGGGCGTCAGCCCCAGCATTTT. It specifies CASSQDRGRQPQHF.

V usage is TRBV5-1 and J usage is TRBJ2-5, with TRBD1 matching 7 bases. CDR3 length: 14 residues. The germline CDR1 and CDR2 sequences are SGHRS and YFSETQ. The V gene end was trimmed by 4 bases and the J gene end by 2 bases; junction bases not matched to a gene: 5. CDR3 region: CASSPGTAQETQYF. The CDR3 DNA sequence: TGCGCCAGCAGCCCCGGGACAGCTCAAGAGACCCAGTACTTC.

This chain joins TRBV18 and TRBJ1-2, with a weak D call TRBD1 (6 bases). From germline, CDR1 is KGHSH and CDR2 LQKENI. Trimming left V 1 base short and J 4 bases short, with 10 bases between. The CDR3 loop spans 14 amino acids. CDR3 residues: CASSPLTGSYGYTF. The CDR3 nucleotides read TGTGCCAGCTCACCACTGACAGGCAGCTATGGCTACACCTTC.

CDR3 in DNA: TGCGCCAGCAGTGAGTGGGAGGACAGGGTTCGGGACACTGAAGCTTTCTTT. As protein: CASSEWEDRVRDTEAFF. The rearrangement links TRBV10-2 to TRBJ1-1, with TRBD1 matching over 8 bases. The junction had 10 bases not matched to a gene; V was cut back by 1 base and J by 3 bases. CDR3 length equals 17 residues. Germline V gene data show CDR1 as WSHSY and CDR2 as SAAADI.

The chain recombines TRBV6-5 with TRBJ1-1; 7 bases are a match to TRBD1. CDR3 length: 14 amino acids. In germline, CDR1 is MNHEY, CDR2 SVGAGI. V lost 6 bases to trimming and J lost 0 bases; unmatched junction nucleotides: 4. The CDR3 DNA reads TGTGCCAGCAGGGACAGGAATCTGAACACTGAAGCTTTCTTT. Its translation: CASRDRNLNTEAFF.

The chain employs TRBV7-2 and TRBJ1-2; tentative D call: TRBD1 (5 bases). The CDR3 spans 15 residues. Trimming left V 6 bases short and J 4 bases short, with 18 bases between. Germline V lookup: CDR1 SGHTA, CDR2 FQGNSA. The DNA of the CDR3 is TGTGCCAGCAGGTTGGACACCTCTGGAGGCTATGGCTACACCTTC. Its protein product is CASRLDTSGGYGYTF.

The V call is TRBV5-1, the J call TRBJ1-5, with D hard to call. Germline loops: CDR1 SGHRS, CDR2 YFSETQ. V gave up 7 bases and J gave up 1 base, with 6 bases separating them. This CDR3 is built from 12 residues. Here the CDR3 reads CASPLSNQPQHF. The CDR3 region has the DNA TGCGCCAGCCCCCTCAGCAATCAGCCCCAGCATTTT.

The rearrangement uses TRBV9 and TRBJ2-2; D is possibly TRBD1 or TRBD2 (5 bases each). Trimming left V 4 bases short and J 0 bases short, with 19 bases between. Germline V lookup: CDR1 SGDLS, CDR2 YYNGEE. CDR3 length: 18 amino acids. This chain's CDR3 is CASSPRDGTPTNTGELFF. The CDR3 region has the DNA TGTGCCAGCAGCCCGAGGGACGGAACCCCGACGAACACCGGGGAGCTGTTTTTT. The full variable domain, with the rest looked up from reference TRBV9 and TRBJ2-2, is DSGVTQTPKHLITATGQRVTLRCSPRSGDLSVYWYQQSLDQGLQFLIQYYNGEERAKGNILERFSAQQFPDLHSELNLSSLELGDSALYFCASSPRDGTPTNTGELFFGEGSRLTVL.

The chain joins TRBV14 to TRBJ1-1, with D possibly matching TRBD1 (5 bases). Trimming removed 2 bases from V and 4 bases from J, with 11 bases in between. The germline V gene has CDR1 SGHDN and CDR2 FVKESK. The CDR3 spans 14 residues. The CDR3 DNA follows: TGTGCCAGCAGCCAACAAGGAGGGGTCACTGAAGCTTTCTTT. This sequence encodes CASSQQGGVTEAFF.

The V and J genes are TRBV21-1 and TRBJ2-7; TRBD1 is the table's D call, not checked against the DNA. TRBV21-1 corresponds to a pseudogene. CDR3 length equals 15 residues. The CDR3 region is CASSKLGQVVYEQYF. CDR3 nucleotide sequence: TGTGCCAGCAGCAAATTGGGTCAGGTTGTCTACGAGCAGTACTTC.

This clone has a handful of counts. V is TRBV11-2 and J is TRBJ1-2, with D possibly TRBD1 on 5 matching bases. Germline V gene data show CDR1 as SGHAT and CDR2 as FQNNGV. This CDR3 contains 15 residues. Trimming pared 5 bases from V and 0 bases from J, leaving 13 bases between. CDR3 sequence: CASSGGTGANYGYTF. CDR3 coding DNA: TGTGCCAGCAGCGGGGGGACGGGAGCTAACTATGGCTACACCTTC.

This clone was seen a few times. The chain couples TRBV5-1 to TRBJ1-6; D not certain. Trimming cost V 0 bases and J 2 bases, with 9 bases left between them. Germline assignment: CDR1 SGHRS and CDR2 YFSETQ. This CDR3 contains 16 residues. Here the CDR3 reads CASSLGGGTYNSPLHF. DNA for the CDR3: TGCGCCAGCAGCTTGGGTGGCGGTACCTATAATTCACCCCTCCACTTT.

The CDR3 protein is CASGTFTGELFF. CDR3 sequence (DNA): TGTGCCAGCGGTACGTTCACCGGGGAGCTGTTTTTT. The chain carries TRBV7-3 and TRBJ2-2; no definite D call. In germline, CDR1 is SGHTA, CDR2 FQGTGA. The CDR3 is made up of 12 amino acids. V shed 8 bases and J shed 4 bases, with 8 bases lying between them.

The chain combines TRBV7-9 with TRBJ1-1; possible D gene TRBD1, 6 bases. V was trimmed by 7 bases and J by 1 base, leaving 16 bases between them. The CDR3 is made up of 15 amino acids. The V gene's germline CDR1 is SEHNR and CDR2 FQNEAQ (reference sequence). The CDR3 region has the DNA TGTGCCAGCACAAAGACAGGTACACGGAACACTGAAGCTTTCTTT. This encodes CASTKTGTRNTEAFF.

Turning to this clone: Germline and junction disagree at one end, which may indicate a read error. The chain joins TRBV19 to TRBJ2-3; 8 bases agree with TRBD1. Germline CDR1 reads LNHDA; CDR2 reads SQIVND (reference sequence). There are 12 residues in the CDR3. The CDR3 loop reads CASRSPGGRGNF. DNA for the CDR3: TGTGCCAGTAGATCCCCAGGGGGCCGCGGGAATTTT.

The sample holds a few counts of this clone. The rearrangement links TRBV2 to TRBJ2-7; maybe TRBD1 (6 bases). CDR1 is SNHLY and CDR2 is FYNNEI in the germline V gene. Trimming shortened V by 6 bases and J by 3 bases, and 12 bases separated the two germline ends. This CDR3 has 13 amino acids. This CDR3 reads CASSMGQDYEQYF. Here the CDR3 DNA reads TGTGCCAGCAGCATGGGACAAGACTACGAGCAGTACTTC.

This chain links TRBV3-1 (or the pseudogene TRBV3-2) with TRBJ2-2, with 11 bases lining up with TRBD2. The CDR3 is 14 amino acids. The V gene's germline CDR1 is LGHDT and CDR2 YNNKEL (reference sequence). Trimming at V came to 7 bases and at J to 8 bases, leaving 6 bases not matched to a gene. CDR3 bases: TGTGCCAGCACCCTAGCGGGAGGTGGAGGGGAGCTGTTTTTT. Its translation is CASTLAGGGGELFF.

This chain joins TRBV19 and TRBJ2-1; 9 bases fit TRBD2. Germline CDR1 LNHDA, CDR2 SQIVND (reference sequence). Trimming removed 5 bases from V and 5 bases from J; junction bases left unmatched: 10. The CDR3 spans 16 residues. DNA of the CDR3: TGTGCCAGTAGTGATGGGTCGGTAGCGGGAGACAATGAGCAGTTCTTC. Encoded protein: CASSDGSVAGDNEQFF.

The count of this clone is one. The rearrangement uses TRBV21-1 and TRBJ1-5; the tabulated D call, TRBD1, remains unverified against the DNA. TRBV21-1 is tagged as a pseudogene. The CDR3 runs 18 residues. The chain's CDR3 is CASSKVRRGDRDHQPQHF. DNA for the CDR3: TGTGCCAGCAGCAAAGTACGAAGAGGGGACAGGGATCATCAGCCCCAGCATTTT.

V is TRBV18 and J is TRBJ2-7, with D maybe TRBD2 (6 bases). V was pared by 4 bases and J by 7 bases, with 11 bases between. The length of the CDR3 is 12 residues. Germline CDR1 and CDR2: KGHSH and LQKENI. Written as DNA, the CDR3 is TGTGCCAGCTCACAACCGCTAGCGGAGCAGTACTTC. Translating it yields CASSQPLAEQYF.